This T cell receptor (beta chain) comes out of a study of blood T cell repertoires in COVID-19. This clone was observed once. V was clipped by 2 bases and J by 4 bases; unmatched bases: 5. The germline V gene has CDR1 SGDLS and CDR2 YYNGEE. CDR3 length: 15 residues. Original data processing: The assay estimated nucleated cells by amplifying reference gene primers. The repertoire was sequenced with immunoSEQ multiplex PCR; TCRdb's copy has only in-frame clones and lacks some. V and J calls and clone size are those listed in that table; D and trimming were worked out from the DNA. The sample shows 100,000 to 110,000 clones, approximately 81% of them seen only once.

This chain links TRBV9 with TRBJ2-1, with 8 bases lining up with TRBD2. The TCR was taken from a human donor in a cohort sampled during active COVID-19. The sample taken for sequencing was peripheral blood. CDR3 sequence: CASSVAGGFYNEQFF. In nucleotides, the CDR3 is TGTGCCAGCAGCGTGGCGGGGGGCTTTTACAATGAGCAGTTCTTC.